This TCR beta chain was sequenced in a study of regulatory T cells. Patients aged 2 to 39 years had fewer naive T cells. CD4+ cells were sorted into CD25-high CD127-low regulatory cells and CD25-low CD127-high conventional cells. Amplification used 52 TRBV primers and 13 TRBJ primers. Sequencing was performed with immunoSEQ multiplex PCR; in TCRdb, only in-frame clones are kept and a portion is missing. The profile covers some 38,000 clones, with 89% appearing a single time and around 2.5% taken by the ten largest. On this clone itself: Its antigen is not identified.

Overall study findings and caveats: In CD3G-deficient patients, conventional CD4+ T cells were enriched for hydrophobic CDR3 residues at positions 6 and 7. Skewed V and J usage and few unique V-J pairs marked patient repertoires, most in Tregs.

The CDR3 spans 16 residues. The V end lost 3 bases, the J end lost 0 bases, and 11 bases lay between the germline ends. Germline assignment: CDR1 MDHEN and CDR2 SYDVKM. The clonotype originates from a person aged 18-35 years with CD3G deficiency. The sample was conventional CD4+ T cells sorted from blood. This sequence joins TRBV28 and TRBJ1-4; unclear D gene. CDR3 nucleotide sequence: TGTGCCAGCAGTTTTATGATTGGGGCAACTAATGAAAAACTGTTTTTT. It encodes CASSFMIGATNEKLFF.